Each of the 15 T cell receptor beta chains below was sequenced from the same sample in a study of vaccination and CD4 T cells after COVID-19. These receptors' targets are unknown. Documented treatment: approximately 9-day PBMC culture with coronavirus spike peptide pools or control peptides (ViraFEST assay). An Oncomine TCR Beta short-read assay was used to sequence the DNA from cultured CD4+ T cells. TCRdb reanalysed the PCR reads using MiXCR and keeps one entry per CDR3 protein. Here the sample spans nearly 8,000 distinct CDR3 sequences, roughly 58% being singletons. Sequencing used CD4+ T cells from blood, cultured in vitro. The receptors stem from a human donor who had recovered from COVID-19.

This clonotype was counted between two and nine times. This chain links TRBV20-1 with TRBJ2-1, with D perhaps TRBD1 (6 bases). The CDR3 is 12 residues long. The germline gives CDR1 DFQATT, CDR2 SNEGSKA (reference sequence). V dropped 8 bases and J dropped 8 bases, with 16 bases sitting between them. CDR3 in DNA: TGCAGTTCCCGGGCTTCAGGGGATGAGCAGTTCTTC. Amino acids: CSSRASGDEQFF.

In its sample, this clonotype was seen once. The rearrangement joins TRBV12-3 or TRBV12-4 to TRBJ2-5; 7 bases line up with TRBD2. This CDR3 has 14 amino acids. The V segment lost 3 bases and the J segment 2 bases; nucleotides outside the gene matches: 3. The CDR3 loop reads CASSLWGGQETQYF. The CDR3 region has the DNA TGTGCCAGCAGTTTGTGGGGGGGGCAAGAGACCCAGTACTTC.

The V gene is TRBV10-3, the J gene TRBJ1-1; D is uncertain. The ends were cut back, 3 bases at V and 1 base at J, with 6 bases in the middle. CDR3 length: 13 residues. Germline assignment: CDR1 ENHRY and CDR2 SYGVKD. The CDR3 sequence is CAISEHKNTEAFF. In DNA, the CDR3 is TGTGCCATCAGTGAACATAAGAACACTGAAGCTTTCTTT.

The chain carries TRBV7-2 and TRBJ2-1, with D possibly being TRBD2 (6 bases). The ends were cut back, 0 bases at V and 7 bases at J, with 13 bases in the middle. From germline, CDR1 is SGHTA and CDR2 FQGNSA. The CDR3 length is 15 residues. CDR3 in amino acids: CASSLAAAGGNEQFF. CDR3 nucleotides: TGTGCCAGCAGCTTAGCCGCGGCCGGAGGGAATGAGCAGTTCTTC.

V gene TRBV10-3 combines with J gene TRBJ1-1; a weak D match, TRBD1 (5 bases). Germline V CDR1 and CDR2: ENHRY, SYGVKD. The germline V and J ends were trimmed by 0 bases and 7 bases, with 9 bases remaining between them. The CDR3 runs to 13 residues. CDR3 region: CAISESGAGEAFF. CDR3 nucleotides: TGTGCCATCAGTGAGTCTGGGGCAGGTGAAGCTTTCTTT.

CDR3 region: CASSLTDRVGNTIYF. The CDR3 DNA follows: TGTGCCAGCAGCCTAACAGACAGGGTTGGAAACACCATATATTTT. The chain combines TRBV6-1 with TRBJ1-3; 7 nucleotides match TRBD1. The germline V gene encodes CDR1 MNHNS and CDR2 SASEGT. The V gene end was trimmed by 6 bases and the J gene end by 3 bases; junction bases not matched to a gene: 8. This CDR3 comprises 15 residues.

The gene calls are TRBV12-3 or TRBV12-4 and TRBJ2-5, with 7 bases matching TRBD2. The CDR3 totals 14 residues. The V segment lost 5 bases and the J segment 5 bases; nucleotides outside the gene matches: 8. The DNA of the CDR3 is TGTGCCAGCAGTATAAGACTAGCCCGGGAGACCCAGTACTTC. Translation gives CASSIRLARETQYF.

This chain joins TRBV12-3 or TRBV12-4 and TRBJ2-1; TRBD1 matches at 10 bases. The trim removed 3 bases at V and 9 bases at J, leaving 5 bases unmatched. The CDR3 has 14 amino acids. The CDR3 DNA is TGTGCCAGCAGTTTGGACAGGGGGAAGAGTGAGCAGTTCTTC. It translates to CASSLDRGKSEQFF.

This chain joins TRBV20-1 and TRBJ2-1; the D is unclear. Trimming removed 6 bases at V and 0 bases at J, with 6 bases between. Germline CDR1 DFQATT, CDR2 SNEGSKA (reference sequence). The CDR3 extends over 12 amino acids. The CDR3 coding sequence is TGCAGTGCCGGTAGCTCCTACAATGAGCAGTTCTTC. It translates to CSAGSSYNEQFF.

The gene calls are TRBV29-1 and TRBJ2-3; D could derive from TRBD1 or TRBD2 (5 bases each). CDR3 length: 18 residues. The germline V gene encodes CDR1 SQVTM and CDR2 ANQGSEA. V lost 3 bases to trimming and J lost 10 bases, with 32 bases between them. CDR3 DNA sequence: TGCAGCGTTGAGGCGTCTTGGGGCGCGGGCATTCGGAGGTTTCCGCAGTATTTT. Protein sequence: CSVEASWGAGIRRFPQYF.

V gene TRBV20-1 combines with J gene TRBJ2-1; the D gene could be TRBD1 or TRBD2 (5 bases each). V was cut by 3 bases and J by 6 bases, with 18 bases left in between. In germline, CDR1 is DFQATT, CDR2 SNEGSKA (reference sequence). The CDR3 is 15 amino acids. The chain's CDR3 is CSASPRRDASNEQFF. The CDR3 DNA follows: TGCAGTGCTAGTCCTCGCCGGGACGCCTCCAATGAGCAGTTCTTC.

V gene TRBV2 combines with J gene TRBJ2-1; 10 bases match TRBD2. This CDR3 contains 15 residues. V lost 6 bases, J lost 8 bases, and 10 bases stayed unmatched. Germline CDR1 SNHLY, CDR2 FYNNEI. The CDR3 DNA reads TGTGCCAGCAGCCAAACTAGCGGGGTGGGGGATGAGCAGTTCTTC. Its translation: CASSQTSGVGDEQFF.

The genes are TRBV15 and TRBJ2-5, with 13 bases that match TRBD2. Unmatched junction bases numbered 15, after V lost 4 bases and J lost 4 bases. CDR3 length equals 19 residues. Germline V gene data show CDR1 as LNHNV and CDR2 as YYDKDF (reference sequence). This CDR3 is CATSNVHGLAGATRETQYF. CDR3 nucleotides: TGTGCCACCAGCAACGTCCACGGACTAGCGGGGGCCACGAGAGAGACCCAGTACTTC.

The chain links TRBV11-3 to TRBJ2-7; tentative D call: TRBD2 (5 bases). The length of the CDR3 is 14 residues. V dropped 4 bases and J dropped 7 bases, with 17 bases sitting between them. Germline loops: CDR1 SGHNT, CDR2 YENEEA. The CDR3 DNA reads TGTGCCAGCAGCTCCTCAGCGGTAATCGGGGAGCAGTACTTC. This translates into CASSSSAVIGEQYF.

The chain combines TRBV11-3 with TRBJ2-5; unclear D gene. Germline loops: CDR1 SGHNT, CDR2 YENEEA. The CDR3 contains 13 residues. The ends were cut back, 4 bases at V and 2 bases at J, with 8 bases in the middle. This CDR3 is CASSYGSQETQYF. CDR3 sequence (DNA): TGTGCCAGCAGCTATGGGTCACAAGAGACCCAGTACTTC.